Below are 31 T cell receptor beta chains sequenced from a single sample in a study of blood T cell repertoires in COVID-19. The assay was immunoSEQ multiplex PCR, and TCRdb's table has in-frame clones only and misses some. The sample contains a few hundred thousand clones, 65% to 85% of which appear only once. Sequencing was done on a sample of PBMCs or T cells enriched from blood (not recorded which). These receptors originate from a woman in her 40s who had recovered from COVID-19.

The CDR3 spells CASKLAGAMGEQFF. Here the CDR3 DNA reads TGTGCCAGCAAACTAGCGGGAGCCATGGGGGAGCAGTTCTTC. The rearrangement joins TRBV11-2 to TRBJ2-1; 11 bases are shared with TRBD2. Unmatched junction bases numbered 9, after V lost 7 bases and J lost 10 bases. The CDR3 loop spans 14 amino acids. CDR1 and CDR2 (germline): SGHAT, FQNNGV.

V usage is TRBV3-1 (or the pseudogene TRBV3-2) and J usage is TRBJ2-6, with 9 bases fitting TRBD1. The CDR3 sequence is 17 residues long. The germline V gene has CDR1 LGHDT and CDR2 YNNKEL (reference sequence). Trimming at V came to 2 bases and at J to 3 bases, leaving 5 bases not matched to a gene. The CDR3 nucleotides are TGTGCCAGCAGCCAACAGACAGGGGGTGGTGGGGCCAACGTCCTGACTTTC. This encodes CASSQQTGGGGANVLTF.

This clone was seen only once. The rearrangement joins TRBV3-1 (or the pseudogene TRBV3-2) to TRBJ2-1; 8 bases agree with TRBD2. CDR1 is LGHDT and CDR2 is YNNKEL in the germline V gene (reference sequence). This CDR3 has 14 residues. V lost 3 bases, J lost 9 bases, and 7 bases stayed unmatched. This CDR3 reads CASSHTDGRGEQFF. The CDR3 nucleotides are TGTGCCAGCAGCCATACAGACGGGAGGGGTGAGCAGTTCTTC.

The CDR3 is CASRGSRERTDTQYF. The DNA of the CDR3 is TGTGCCAGTCGGGGTTCGCGGGAACGCACAGATACGCAGTATTTT. The V call is TRBV27, the J call TRBJ2-3, with a possible D match to TRBD2 (6 bases). This CDR3 contains 15 residues. V was trimmed by 9 bases and J by 1 base, leaving 17 bases between them. Germline assignment: CDR1 MNHEY and CDR2 SMNVEV (reference sequence).

This clone came up a few times. The V call is TRBV5-1, the J call TRBJ2-1, with 13 bases identical to TRBD2. J lost 4 bases, V lost 4 bases, and 5 bases had no gene match. Germline V gives CDR1 SGHRS, CDR2 YFSETQ. This CDR3 is built from 16 residues. The CDR3 DNA reads as TGCGCCAGCAGCCTGAAACTAGCGGGAGGGTACAATGAGCAGTTCTTC. Its protein is CASSLKLAGGYNEQFF.

The J gene is TRBJ1-4, the V gene TRBV24-1, with TRBD1 matching over 7 bases. CDR3 length: 15 amino acids. After removal of 3 bases from V and 8 bases from J, the junction contained 8 bases not matched to a gene. CDR1 and CDR2 from the germline V gene are KGHDR and SFDVKD. The CDR3 DNA reads TGTGCCACCAGTGATCCCGGGACAGAGGGAGAAAAACTGTTTTTT. Amino acids: CATSDPGTEGEKLFF.

The V gene is TRBV19, the J gene TRBJ1-5; 8 bases match TRBD1. The V gene end was trimmed by 4 bases and the J gene end by 5 bases; junction bases not matched to a gene: 7. The CDR3 runs to 15 residues. Germline V CDR1 and CDR2: LNHDA, SQIVND (reference sequence). The CDR3 loop reads CASSTTTGVHQPQHF. The CDR3 DNA reads as TGTGCCAGTAGTACCACGACAGGGGTGCATCAGCCCCAGCATTTT. The whole variable domain, remainder taken from reference TRBV19 and TRBJ1-5, is DGGITQSPKYLFRKEGQNVTLSCEQNLNHDAMYWYRQDPGQGLRLIYYSQIVNDFQKGDIAEGYSVSREKKESFPLTVTSAQKNPTAFYLCASSTTTGVHQPQHFGDGTRLSIL.

The chain carries TRBV19 and TRBJ1-6, with D possibly TRBD1 on 6 matching bases. The germline V gene encodes CDR1 LNHDA and CDR2 SQIVND (reference sequence). Trimming left V 2 bases short and J 7 bases short, with 15 bases between. The CDR3 runs to 16 residues. This chain's CDR3 is CASSITPGRGNSPLHF. CDR3 coding DNA: TGTGCCAGTAGTATAACCCCTGGCAGGGGAAATTCACCCCTCCACTTT.

V is TRBV18 and J is TRBJ2-5, with 7 bases lining up with TRBD2. The CDR3 contains 14 residues. Unmatched junction bases numbered 5, after V lost 2 bases and J lost 5 bases. Germline assignment: CDR1 KGHSH and CDR2 LQKENI. CDR3 sequence (DNA): TGTGCCAGCTCACCAGGCGGGAGACACGAGACCCAGTACTTC. Encoded protein: CASSPGGRHETQYF.

The chain couples TRBV7-9 to TRBJ2-3; 8 nucleotides match TRBD2. V dropped 4 bases and J dropped 1; count of bases not matched to a gene: 7. Germline CDR1 is SEHNR and CDR2 is FQNEAQ (reference sequence). The CDR3 runs 16 residues. The CDR3 reads CASSSTLAGRTDTQYF. CDR3 coding DNA: TGTGCCAGCAGCTCTACGCTAGCGGGTCGCACAGATACGCAGTATTTT.

This chain uses TRBV7-2 with TRBJ2-4; tentative D call: TRBD1 (5 bases). From germline, CDR1 is SGHTA and CDR2 FQGNSA. V lost 1 base, J lost 10 bases, and 11 bases lay in between. CDR3 length: 13 amino acids. CDR3 DNA: TGTGCCAGCAGCTTAGAGCAGGGTACTATTCAGTACTTC. Protein: CASSLEQGTIQYF.

J is TRBJ2-1 and V is TRBV2; D ambiguous. Between the trimmed V and J ends, which lost 8 bases and 5 bases, there was a span of 19 bases. CDR3 length: 15 amino acids. CDR1 is SNHLY, CDR2 FYNNEI, per germline. The CDR3 is CASGSGLSFDNEQFF. The CDR3 nucleotides are TGTGCCAGCGGTTCGGGTCTATCATTTGACAATGAGCAGTTCTTC.

This chain uses TRBV5-5 with TRBJ1-5, with a possible D match to TRBD1 (5 bases). Trimming took off 4 bases at V and 5 bases at J, with 16 bases between the two ends. CDR1 is SGHKS, CDR2 YYEKEE, per germline (reference sequence). The CDR3 totals 15 residues. Here the CDR3 DNA reads TGTGCCAGCAGCCCGAGTGCGGGGCTGGATCAGCCCCAGCATTTT. Translating it yields CASSPSAGLDQPQHF. Filled out from reference TRBV5-5 and TRBJ1-5, the complete variable domain reads DAGVTQSPTHLIKTRGQQVTLRCSPISGHKSVSWYQQVLGQGPQFIFQYYEKEERGRGNFPDRFSARQFPNYSSELNVNALLLGDSALYLCASSPSAGLDQPQHFGDGTRLSIL.

This clone was counted once. The chain recombines TRBV5-4 with TRBJ2-2; the match to TRBD2 covers 10 bases. The CDR3 has 17 amino acids. Germline V gene lookup returns CDR1 SGHNT and CDR2 YYREEE (reference sequence). V was clipped by 4 bases and J by 2 bases; unmatched bases: 8. The CDR3, as DNA: TGTGCCAGCAGCGGTACCGGGACTAGCGTCAACACCGGGGAGCTGTTTTTT. Translating it yields CASSGTGTSVNTGELFF.

The chain uses TRBV28 and TRBJ1-4; perhaps TRBD1 as D (6 bases). The CDR3 has 14 residues. V dropped 6 bases and J dropped 2 bases, with 10 bases sitting between them. Per the germline V gene, CDR1 is MDHEN and CDR2 is SYDVKM. The DNA for the CDR3 is TGTGCCAGCAGGGAAGGGGGTACTAATGAAAAACTGTTTTTT. Protein product: CASREGGTNEKLFF.

The chain couples TRBV5-4 to TRBJ1-2; D gene ambiguous. V was cut by 0 bases and J by 3 bases, with 6 bases left in between. The CDR3 spans 13 residues. Germline V gene lookup returns CDR1 SGHNT and CDR2 YYREEE (reference sequence). The CDR3 bases are TGTGCCAGCAGCTTGGGCAGTTACTATGGCTACACCTTC. Translated, it gives CASSLGSYYGYTF.

The rearrangement uses TRBV19 and TRBJ2-7; 9 positions match TRBD2. Germline V lookup: CDR1 LNHDA, CDR2 SQIVND (reference sequence). There are 14 residues in the CDR3. Germline trimming cut 3 bases from V and 5 bases from J; bases unmatched to any gene: 5. The CDR3, as DNA: TGTGCCAGTAGTATGGCGAGCGGGAGGAACGAGCAGTACGTC. It specifies CASSMASGRNEQYV.

The chain links TRBV28 to TRBJ1-6; 11 nucleotides line up with TRBD1. CDR1 is MDHEN and CDR2 is SYDVKM in the germline V gene. Trimming removed 5 bases from V and 8 bases from J; junction bases left unmatched: 11. The CDR3 has 17 amino acids. In nucleotides, the CDR3 is TGTGCCAGCAGTCTAATTCTTATGGGACAGGGGGATTCACCCCTCCACTTT. Its protein is CASSLILMGQGDSPLHF. The whole variable domain, remainder taken from reference TRBV28 and TRBJ1-6, is DVKVTQSSRYLVKRTGEKVFLECVQDMDHENMFWYRQDPGLGLRLIYFSYDVKMKEKGDIPEGYSVSREKKERFSLILESASTNQTSMYLCASSLILMGQGDSPLHFGNGTRLTVT.

The chain uses TRBV5-4 and TRBJ2-5, with TRBD2 matching over 9 bases. The CDR3 is made up of 16 amino acids. The V and J ends lost 3 bases and 1 base, in that order; junction bases with no gene match: 7. CDR1 is SGHNT and CDR2 is YYREEE in the germline V gene (reference sequence). The CDR3 sequence: CASSSRASGTQETQYF. DNA for the CDR3: TGTGCCAGCAGCTCCCGGGCTAGCGGGACCCAAGAGACCCAGTACTTC.

This chain uses TRBV5-6 with TRBJ1-2; 10 positions agree with TRBD1. CDR1 is SGHDT and CDR2 is YYEEEE in the germline V gene. This CDR3 spans 16 amino acids. The trim removed 4 bases at V and 3 bases at J, leaving 9 bases unmatched. CDR3 DNA: TGTGCCAGCAGCCCCGGGACAGGGGCCACGGACTATGGCTACACCTTC. Translated: CASSPGTGATDYGYTF.

This sequence joins TRBV5-4 and TRBJ2-3; D not certain. Germline V gene lookup returns CDR1 SGHNT and CDR2 YYREEE (reference sequence). Between the trimmed V and J ends, which lost 1 base and 5 bases, there was a span of 8 bases. This CDR3 has 13 amino acids. The CDR3 coding sequence is TGTGCCAGCAGCTTGTCCGGCGGAGATACGCAGTATTTT. Protein product: CASSLSGGDTQYF.

CDR3 coding DNA: TGCGCCAGCAGCCCCCAACACGGGCTAGCAGGACGGAACACCGGGGAGCTGTTTTTT. It specifies CASSPQHGLAGRNTGELFF. The chain links TRBV5-1 to TRBJ2-2; a possible D gene is TRBD2 (5 bases). The V and J ends lost 4 bases and 1 base respectively, with 23 bases between them. Germline V gives CDR1 SGHRS, CDR2 YFSETQ. The CDR3 is 19 residues long.

This chain joins TRBV5-1 and TRBJ1-1, with D hard to call. Per the germline V gene, CDR1 is SGHRS and CDR2 is YFSETQ. CDR3 size: 14 residues. Trimming left V 1 base short and J 3 bases short, with 10 bases between. The CDR3: CASSLIPSDTEAFF. The DNA of the CDR3 is TGCGCCAGCAGCTTGATACCCTCGGACACTGAAGCTTTCTTT.

This clone was detected only once. The DNA of the CDR3 is TGCAGTGCCCCCCTCGGTACTGAAGCTTTCTTT. Translating it yields CSAPLGTEAFF. The chain carries TRBV20-1 and TRBJ1-1; no definite D call. Deletions cut 6 bases from V and 5 bases from J, with 10 bases between. The CDR3 runs 11 residues. Germline values: CDR1 DFQATT, CDR2 SNEGSKA (reference sequence).

The chain couples TRBV5-4 to TRBJ1-2, with 8 bases identical to TRBD1. CDR1 is SGHNT, CDR2 YYREEE, per germline (reference sequence). CDR3 length equals 16 residues. V was clipped by 2 bases and J by 0 bases; unmatched bases: 6. The CDR3 DNA is TGTGCCAGCAGCTTAGCAGGGGGCGAATCTAACTATGGCTACACCTTC. Translating it yields CASSLAGGESNYGYTF.

This chain uses TRBV12-5 with TRBJ2-2; D is undetermined. Germline values: CDR1 LGHNT, CDR2 FRNRAP. The V end lost 6 bases, the J end lost 4 bases, and 12 bases lay between the germline ends. The CDR3 length is 14 residues. The CDR3, as DNA: TGTGCTAGTGGGAACCGGTTATTCACCGGGGAGCTGTTTTTT. It codes for CASGNRLFTGELFF.

The CDR3 loop is CASSLDRNQPQHF. The CDR3 region has the DNA TGCGCCAGCAGCTTGGACAGAAATCAGCCCCAGCATTTT. J is TRBJ1-5 and V is TRBV5-1; D not certain. Trimming pared 0 bases from V and 4 bases from J, leaving 5 bases between. There are 13 residues in the CDR3. Germline values: CDR1 SGHRS, CDR2 YFSETQ.

The chain links TRBV7-9 to TRBJ1-3; D is uncertain. The CDR3 runs 15 residues. Germline V CDR1 and CDR2: SEHNR, FQNEAQ (reference sequence). V lost 1 base and J 0 bases, leaving 7 bases between the germline ends. The CDR3 spells CASSLGRSSGNTIYF. The CDR3 coding sequence is TGTGCCAGCAGCTTAGGGAGGAGCTCTGGAAACACCATATATTTT.

In regard to this clone: Other DNA variants within this sample encode the same CDR3. The rearrangement uses TRBV19 and TRBJ2-2, with 7 positions matching TRBD1. Germline CDR1 LNHDA, CDR2 SQIVND (reference sequence). There are 16 residues in the CDR3. V lost 3 bases and J lost 0; bases outside the gene matches: 4. The CDR3 protein is CASSMLGTANTGELFF. The CDR3 DNA reads TGTGCCAGTAGTATGCTAGGGACAGCGAACACCGGGGAGCTGTTTTTT.

This clone was seen more than once but under ten times. V usage is TRBV5-1 and J usage is TRBJ2-4; D is possibly TRBD2 (5 bases). CDR1 and CDR2 from the germline V gene are SGHRS and YFSETQ. The V end lost 0 bases, the J end lost 7 bases, and 11 bases lay between the germline ends. The CDR3 consists of 14 residues. The CDR3 loop is CASSLGGRENIQYF. CDR3 DNA sequence: TGCGCCAGCAGCTTGGGTGGTAGGGAGAACATTCAGTACTTC. Full variable domain (remainder filled in from reference TRBV5-1 and TRBJ2-4): KAGVTQTPRYLIKTRGQQVTLSCSPISGHRSVSWYQQTPGQGLQFLFEYFSETQRNKGNFPGRFSGRQFSNSRSEMNVSTLELGDSALYLCASSLGGRENIQYFGAGTRLSVL.

This clone has a single count. V usage is TRBV11-2 and J usage is TRBJ2-5; weak D call: TRBD2 (6 bases). V lost 4 bases, J lost 4 bases, and 10 bases lay in between. This CDR3 comprises 13 residues. Germline-derived CDR1 and CDR2 are SGHAT and FQNNGV. CDR3 DNA sequence: TGTGCCAGCAGCTCACTAGCCGGAGAGACCCAGTACTTC. Its translation is CASSSLAGETQYF.